This T cell receptor (beta chain) was found in a study of blood T cell repertoires in COVID-19 (dated by TCRdb to about 2020). The study in broad terms: The collaborator samples originated in the United States, Italy and Spain and spanned the acute and convalescent phases of COVID-19. The material from the prospective study consisted of cDNA or gDNA derived from T cells, B-cell-depleted T cells, or PBMCs. Deeply sampled blood TCRbeta repertoires from subjects exposed to, actively infected with, or recovered from COVID-19 were included in the dataset. A freely available public database, intended as a resource for researchers studying the immune response to SARS-CoV-2, is where the repertoires were released. Samples were obtained from the ongoing ImmuneRACE study (first 160 participants) and from 1,000 to 1,500 subjects provided by 6 global collaborators. A de-identified subject ID, COVID-19 status, age in years and sex were almost always included in the sample metadata. Where available, HLA class I and class II types were obtained from metadata supplied by the sample provider rather than from assay-based typing. On the study overall, not on this receptor specifically: How much clinical and demographic metadata was included differed by source and by participant, and the metadata was provided uncurated.

Each collaborating institution followed its own protocols to collect whole blood in K2EDTA tubes. For TCRbeta analysis, collaborators shipped samples in one of three forms: frozen whole blood, isolated PBMCs, or DNA extracted from either of those sample types. Spanning cysteine to phenylalanine, the CDR3 consists of 15 amino acids. Left in the record is the CDR3 DNA by itself, 45 bases read in frame from the first base. Trimming takes 5 bases off V and 3 bases off J; junction bases not matched to a gene: 8. Taken from the germline V gene (reference sequence), the CDR1 and CDR2 loops are LNHDA and SQIVND. Notes on this clone: Its recognized antigen is unknown. The sample holds no much larger clone one base away, and base qualities are not on file.

TCRbeta CDR3 regions were amplified from genomic DNA using the immunoSEQ Assay, a bias-controlled multiplex PCR. Regarding the original processing steps: The number of nucleated cells in each sample was estimated by amplification of reference gene primers within the assay. To quantify the absolute abundance of each unique TCRbeta CDR3 rearrangement, sequence reads were collapsed and filtered. For each sample, productive Simpson clonality was calculated as the square root of Simpson's diversity index across productive rearrangements. The clones in this table, taken by TCRdb from immuneACCESS, are in-frame only. Not every clone is retained; where verified, under half of the shortfall comes from an unresolved V gene, and the cause of the rest is unknown. V, J and clone size derive from that table, while D and trimming were established from the DNA sequence. This sample has 200,000 to 250,000 clones in its table, and roughly 83% of those were observed once. The leading ten clones occupy 9% to 15% of the sample.

The source material was peripheral blood. The TCR sequence derives from a man of 80 years or more with acute or convalescent COVID-19. The rearrangement combines TRBV19 with TRBJ2-5; 8 bases in the middle match TRBD1. For the CDR3, the sequence is CASSPQGQAEETQYF. The bases are TGTGCCAGTAGTCCTCAGGGACAGGCCGAAGAGACCCAGTACTTC.